This TCR beta chain is drawn from a study of naive and memory T cell subsets. Study observations and caveats: A clonotype means one alpha or beta sequence, not an alpha/beta pair. Possibly reflecting memory cells re-expressing CD45RA, a few larger clonotypes occurred in naive repertoires, especially CD8.

Points on this clonotype: What it recognizes is unknown.

The trim removed 6 bases at V and 3 bases at J, leaving 6 bases unmatched. The CDR3 runs to 15 residues. CMV status came from CD4+ T cell IFNgamma after overnight CMV lysate stimulation of fresh PBMCs. Cells stained for CD3, CD4, CD8, CD45RA, CD27 and viability were sorted into four CD45RA/CD27 subsets. An equimolar mix of two oligonucleotides served as the beta constant-region primer for TRBC1 and TRBC2. Ligated cDNA was amplified by four rounds of PCR with nested alpha and beta constant-region primers and SP2. TCRdb redid the calling of the UMI-ligation and nested PCR reads with MiXCR, one entry per CDR3 protein. The sample lists around 100,000 distinct CDR3 sequences, approximately 14% seen once, with about 3% in the top ten.

The sequence came from a human donor in good health. The V call is TRBV12-3 or TRBV12-4, the J call TRBJ2-2, with 8 bases that match TRBD1. Sequencing input: naive CD8+ T cells from blood. The CDR3 bases are TGTGCCAGCAGCCGACAGGGGCCTTACACCGGGGAGCTGTTTTTT. Its protein is CASSRQGPYTGELFF.